The T cell receptor (beta chain) described here comes from a study of Ad26.COV2.S vaccination and SARS-CoV-2 variants. Study context: By the intramuscular route, Ad26.COV2.S was given once, or twice 56 days apart. The study, taken as a whole, reports: Researchers reported similar non-spike TCR breadth in vaccine and placebo recipients.

The CDR3 spans 15 residues. From germline, CDR1 is SGHNT and CDR2 YYREEE (reference sequence). Trimming removed 0 bases from V and 2 bases from J, with 11 bases in between. TCRdb's table, derived via immunoSEQ multiplex PCR, lists solely in-frame clones and lacks some. The sample includes roughly 350,000 clones, approximately 86% of them seen just once. Treatment given: approximately 18 received Ad26.COV2.S at low or high dose, single or two shots; five or six received placebo; per-sample allocation not given. Sampling was performed 63 days after the first vaccine or placebo injection. An Ad26 vector that expressed Wuhan-strain SARS-CoV-2 spike constituted the vaccine. In the case of this clone: Its antigen is unidentified.

This chain uses TRBV5-4 with TRBJ1-1; D ambiguous. Specimen: peripheral blood, collected in a trial of Ad26.COV2.S vaccine versus placebo. This sequence originates from a person aged 18-65 years who received the Ad26.COV2.S COVID-19 vaccine or a placebo. CDR3 region: CASSLGAPANTEAFF. The CDR3 DNA reads TGTGCCAGCAGCTTGGGAGCTCCCGCAAACACTGAAGCTTTCTTT.